This T cell receptor beta chain derives from a study of blood T cell repertoires in COVID-19. From germline, CDR1 is MDHEN and CDR2 SYDVKM. The CDR3 runs 14 residues. With V trimmed by 7 bases and J by 6 bases, 9 bases remained unmatched. Data came from immunoSEQ multiplex PCR; TCRdb stores just in-frame clones and leaves some out. This table holds 72,000 or so clones, approximately 88% found once. The sequence came from a man aged 45-65 years with active COVID-19. Sample: peripheral blood. The V gene is TRBV28, the J gene TRBJ2-7, with TRBD1 matching 10 bases. CDR3 region: CASTMGDRGGEQYF. CDR3 nucleotides: TGTGCCAGCACCATGGGGGACAGGGGAGGCGAGCAGTACTTC.